This T cell receptor beta chain was observed in a study of T cell responses to AZD1222 COVID-19 vaccine listed by TCRdb under 2021. Regarding the complete study: AZD1222 recipients with second doses at about 4 weeks or about 12 weeks were pooled, because spike-specific TCR depth and breadth did not differ between schedules. Trial participants were enrolled by age into subgroups of 18-55, 56-69 and 70-plus years, and about 150, 27 and 61 TCR-sequenced participants, respectively, were included in these subgroups. TCR sequencing was performed for about 250 trial participants, of whom roughly 200 were given two doses of AZD1222 and around 25 were given two doses of MenACWY control vaccine. Overall study outcomes, separate from this receptor: Participants were mostly white British and included more females than males, and it was suggested by the authors that clonal diversity may have been underestimated. A significant rise in spike-specific TCR breadth and depth was observed after two AZD1222 doses relative to day 0 and relative to MenACWY recipients. Because no day 14 peak-response samples were available, repertoires were characterized only after the peak T cell response. Reportedly, close to half of the unique spike-specific TCRs recognized epitopes lying outside the regions that are mutated in the B.1.351 and B.1.1.7 variants. Conclusions about previously exposed vaccinees were limited because only five to seven AZD1222 recipients were SARS-CoV-2 seropositive at baseline. CD4 TCRs associated with the vaccine covered the entire spike protein, and the dominant responses were in regions 160-218 and 743-854. In the small 56-69-year group, the increase in depth fell short of significance, most likely because of low power.

Concerning this clone itself: This clone's antigen is unknown. Base qualities are missing; no much larger clone stands one base away.

The V and J ends are trimmed by 6 bases and 7 bases, leaving 17 bases between them. CDR1 and CDR2 (SGHNT, YYREEE) derive from the germline V gene (reference sequence). The CDR3 runs 13 amino acids, cysteine and phenylalanine included. Just CDR3 DNA is preserved here, 39 bases in frame from base 1. Reading the label with the study, this specimen's time point is: baseline before first vaccination. The vaccinee samples were drawn from two UK trials, COV001 and COV002, one of which was a single-blind randomized controlled phase 2/3 trial testing AZD1222 (ChAdOx1 nCoV-19) in healthy adults. Trial participant PBMC samples were collected at day 0 and day 28 after the second dose for TCRbeta chain sequencing. The CDR3 regions of human TCRbeta chains were analyzed by immunosequencing. On the authors' methods: Repertoire TCRs were checked for matches against a reference library of SARS-CoV-2-specific TCRs that had been generated using the MIRA antigen-specificity platform. Breadth was defined as the fraction of unique TCRs that were SARS-CoV-2-associated, and depth was defined as the fraction of total T cells that were SARS-CoV-2-associated. Using the MIRA data, every spike-specific TCR was mapped to the spike region that the TCR reacted to and assigned to either a CD4 or a CD8 class. Log10-transformed breadth and depth values were compared by one-way ANOVA with Sidak's multiple comparisons tests. TCRdb retrieved this table from immuneACCESS and kept in-frame rearrangements only. Not all clones are present; in checked studies, unresolved V genes account for under half, and no reason is known for the remainder. The DNA gave D and trimming, while V, J and clone size come from that table. For this sample the table gives over 100,000 clones, of which over 90% were detected only once. Clones ranked in the top ten supply less than 5% of the sample.

Material: peripheral blood, obtained on day 0 of AZD1222 vaccination. This TCR came from an adult in good health. The sequence links TRBV5-4 to TRBJ2-7; the D call could be TRBD1 or TRBD2, with each sharing 5 bases. The DNA sequence is as follows: TGTGCCAGCACCATCGCCGGGACGAGAGAGCAGTACTTC. It translates as CASTIAGTREQYF.